One sample yielded the 17 T cell receptor beta chains listed below, sequenced in a study of OX40 agonist ivuxolimab in advanced cancers. Assay: immunoSEQ multiplex PCR; the TCRdb copy retains only in-frame clones and omits some. This table holds 45,000 or so clones, less than 90% found once. Sample: CD4+ or CD8+ T cells sorted from blood, taken in a trial of the OX40 agonist ivuxolimab. All receptors come from an adult with an advanced solid tumor such as melanoma, head and neck, liver or kidney cancer.

V usage is TRBV19 and J usage is TRBJ1-2, with a weak D call TRBD1 (6 bases). The CDR3 extends over 14 amino acids. V dropped 5 bases and J dropped 1 base, with 11 bases sitting between them. The germline V gene encodes CDR1 LNHDA and CDR2 SQIVND (reference sequence). The CDR3 sequence is CASSGGQINYGYTF. The DNA for the CDR3 is TGTGCCAGTAGTGGGGGCCAAATTAACTATGGCTACACCTTC.

This chain uses TRBV5-1 with TRBJ1-4, with 11 bases identical to TRBD1. Germline V gene sequence: CDR1 SGHRS, CDR2 YFSETQ. V shed 1 base and J 7 bases; nucleotides not matched to a gene: 3. The length of the CDR3 is 15 residues. The CDR3 sequence is CASSLSGTGGEKLFF. Here the CDR3 DNA reads TGCGCCAGCAGCTTGTCCGGGACAGGGGGTGAAAAACTGTTTTTT.

CDR3 nucleotide sequence: TGTGCCAGTAGTGTCCCGATGGGAGTGAACACTGAAGCTTTCTTT. Protein sequence: CASSVPMGVNTEAFF. This rearrangement joins TRBV19 to TRBJ1-1, with D hard to call. Per the germline V gene, CDR1 is LNHDA and CDR2 is SQIVND (reference sequence). The CDR3 spans 15 residues. Trimming took 5 bases from V and 0 from J, leaving 13 bases between them.

V and J are TRBV6-5 and TRBJ2-7, with 7 bases fitting TRBD1. The germline V gene encodes CDR1 MNHEY and CDR2 SVGAGI. Trimming at V came to 6 bases and at J to 4 bases, leaving 6 bases not matched to a gene. The CDR3 covers 13 residues. For the CDR3, the DNA is TGTGCCAGCAGGATAACAGGGGAGTACGAGCAGTACTTC. It encodes CASRITGEYEQYF.

The chain employs TRBV29-1 and TRBJ1-2; D is perhaps TRBD1 (6 bases). The V end was cut by 6 bases, the J end by 0 bases, with 14 bases between. The CDR3 has 14 residues. Germline CDR1 reads SQVTM; CDR2 reads ANQGSEA. CDR3 sequence reads: CSVVRDTSNYGYTF. As DNA, the CDR3 is TGCAGCGTCGTCCGGGACACCTCTAACTATGGCTACACCTTC. Drawing the rest from reference TRBV29-1 and TRBJ1-2, the complete variable domain is SAVISQKPSRDICQRGTSLTIQCQVDSQVTMMFWYRQQPGQSLTLIATANQGSEATYESGFVIDKFPISRPNLTFSTLTVSNMSPEDSSIYLCSVVRDTSNYGYTFGSGTRLTVV.

The chain links TRBV7-8 to TRBJ2-7; 7 nucleotides align to TRBD2. This CDR3 region has 18 residues. Germline CDR1 SGHVS, CDR2 FQNEAQ. Trimming took 1 base from V and 4 from J; bases not matched to a gene: 16. CDR3 coding DNA: TGTGCCAGCAGCTTAGATCGAGGGGAGGCTAGCGGATGGTACGAGCAGTACTTC. Translation gives CASSLDRGEASGWYEQYF.

The gene calls are TRBV19 and TRBJ2-7; D could derive from TRBD1 or TRBD2 (5 bases each). V was pared by 5 bases and J by 0 bases, with 14 bases between. Germline V gene data show CDR1 as LNHDA and CDR2 as SQIVND (reference sequence). The CDR3 extends over 15 amino acids. For the CDR3, the DNA is TGTGCCAGTAGTGTTGCCGGGACCGACTCCTACGAGCAGTACTTC. It encodes CASSVAGTDSYEQYF. The complete variable domain, with remaining parts taken from reference TRBV19 and TRBJ2-7, reads DGGITQSPKYLFRKEGQNVTLSCEQNLNHDAMYWYRQDPGQGLRLIYYSQIVNDFQKGDIAEGYSVSREKKESFPLTVTSAQKNPTAFYLCASSVAGTDSYEQYFGPGTRLTVT.

CDR3: CASSKTGTGLYGYTF. In nucleotides, the CDR3 is TGTGCCAGCAGCAAAACCGGGACAGGGCTTTATGGCTACACCTTC. This chain links TRBV9 with TRBJ1-2; 9 bases agree with TRBD1. The CDR3 spans 15 residues. The J segment lost 5 bases and the V segment lost 4 bases, leaving 9 bases of the junction unmatched. Germline assignment: CDR1 SGDLS and CDR2 YYNGEE.

This chain links TRBV6-4 with TRBJ1-5; TRBD1 aligns across 8 bases. Germline-derived CDR1 and CDR2 are MRHNA and SNTAGT. This CDR3 spans 17 amino acids. Losses at the gene ends were 0 bases for V and 2 bases for J; bases not matched to a gene: 6. The CDR3 nucleotides are TGTGCCAGCAGTGACTCGGTTAGGACAGGGTGCAATCAGCCCCAGCATTTT. It specifies CASSDSVRTGCNQPQHF.

The chain links TRBV19 to TRBJ1-2, with D unresolved. Trimming removed 7 bases from V and 8 bases from J, with 14 bases in between. The CDR3 runs to 12 residues. CDR1 LNHDA and CDR2 SQIVND come from the germline V gene (reference sequence). The CDR3 nucleotides are TGTGCCAGTACCCATGGGGTAATCGGCTACACCTTC. As protein: CASTHGVIGYTF.

This chain uses TRBV2 with TRBJ1-3, with D possibly being TRBD1 (5 bases). V lost 5 bases and J lost 0, with 17 bases in between. This CDR3 has 17 residues. Germline V gene sequence: CDR1 SNHLY, CDR2 FYNNEI. Written as DNA, the CDR3 is TGTGCCAGCAGTCAATCCGGGGGGGTTTTCTCTGGAAACACCATATATTTT. Amino acids: CASSQSGGVFSGNTIYF.

V gene TRBV5-1 combines with J gene TRBJ1-1; D is ambiguous. V was pared by 5 bases and J by 4 bases, with 6 bases between. Germline CDR1 SGHRS, CDR2 YFSETQ. The CDR3 extends over 11 amino acids. The DNA of the CDR3 is TGCGCCAGCAGGGTGGGCACTGAAGCTTTCTTT. Amino acid sequence: CASRVGTEAFF. Full variable domain (outside the CDR3, taken from reference TRBV5-1 and TRBJ1-1): KAGVTQTPRYLIKTRGQQVTLSCSPISGHRSVSWYQQTPGQGLQFLFEYFSETQRNKGNFPGRFSGRQFSNSRSEMNVSTLELGDSALYLCASRVGTEAFFGQGTRLTVV.

This chain uses TRBV6-5 with TRBJ1-5, with 7 positions matching TRBD1. Losses at the gene ends were 4 bases for V and 6 bases for J; bases not matched to a gene: 9. This CDR3 is 15 amino acids long. Germline values: CDR1 MNHEY, CDR2 SVGAGI. The CDR3 spells CASSLTTGYGQPQHF. Written as DNA, the CDR3 is TGTGCCAGCAGTTTAACGACAGGGTACGGTCAGCCCCAGCATTTT.

V gene TRBV19 combines with J gene TRBJ2-3; 7 positions agree with TRBD1. Losses at the gene ends were 3 bases for V and 1 base for J; bases not matched to a gene: 10. The CDR3 has 17 residues. Germline CDR1 is LNHDA and CDR2 is SQIVND (reference sequence). CDR3 nucleotide sequence: TGTGCCAGTAGTATGAGGAATCAGGGGGTCGGCACAGATACGCAGTATTTT. Translating it yields CASSMRNQGVGTDTQYF.

The J gene is TRBJ2-1, the V gene TRBV11-2; 10 bases are a match to TRBD2. The germline V gene encodes CDR1 SGHAT and CDR2 FQNNGV. This CDR3 has 16 amino acids. The ends lost 4 bases at V and 1 base at J; junction bases unmatched: 4. The CDR3 nucleotides read TGTGCCAGCAGCTCTAGCGGGAGTAGATCCTACAATGAGCAGTTCTTC. Translated, it gives CASSSSGSRSYNEQFF.

The V gene is TRBV5-1, the J gene TRBJ2-5; no clear D. The J call may be faulty, since TRBJ2-7 better matches the DNA end. The CDR3 length is 15 residues. The germline V gene encodes CDR1 SGHRS and CDR2 YFSETQ. The CDR3 DNA reads as TGCGCCAGCAGCTATGATACCGACGTCACCTACGAGCAGTACTTC. Translating it yields CASSYDTDVTYEQYF.

This sequence joins TRBV2 and TRBJ2-5, with D perhaps assigned TRBD1 or TRBD2 (5 bases each). Per the germline V gene, CDR1 is SNHLY and CDR2 is FYNNEI. The V gene lost 6 bases and the J gene lost 2 bases, with 10 bases spanning the gap. The CDR3 extends over 13 amino acids. Here the CDR3 reads CASRRGLQETQYF. DNA for the CDR3: TGTGCCAGCAGGAGGGGCCTTCAAGAGACCCAGTACTTC.